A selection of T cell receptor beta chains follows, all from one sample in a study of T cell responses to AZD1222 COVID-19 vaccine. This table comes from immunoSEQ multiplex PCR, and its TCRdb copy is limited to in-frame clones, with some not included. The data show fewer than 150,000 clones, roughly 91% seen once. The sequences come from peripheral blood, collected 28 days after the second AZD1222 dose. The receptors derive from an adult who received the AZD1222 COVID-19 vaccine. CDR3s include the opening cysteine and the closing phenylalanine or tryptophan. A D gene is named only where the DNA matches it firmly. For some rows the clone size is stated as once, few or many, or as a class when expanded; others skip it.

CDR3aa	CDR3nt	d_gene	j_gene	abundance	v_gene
CASSSTSRGAKNIQYF	TGTGCCAGCAGCTCCACTAGCCGGGGGGCGAAAAACATTCAGTACTTC	NA	TRBJ2-4	NA	TRBV5-6
CASTPNSGNTIYF	TGTGCCAGCACCCCGAACTCTGGAAACACCATATATTTT	NA	TRBJ1-3	once	TRBV2
CASSHLQETQYF	TGTGCCAGCAGCCACCTCCAAGAGACCCAGTACTTC	NA	TRBJ2-5	NA	TRBV3-1/TRBV3-2
CASSSTGRVGYTF	TGTGCCAGCAGCTCGACAGGGAGGGTTGGCTACACCTTC	TRBD1	TRBJ1-2	NA	TRBV5-6
CASSHRDRGGEQYF	TGTGCCAGCAGTCACCGGGACAGGGGTGGGGAGCAGTACTTC	TRBD1	TRBJ2-7	once	TRBV27
CASSPRGQGVNTGELFF	TGTGCCAGTAGTCCCCGTGGACAGGGGGTTAACACCGGGGAGCTGTTTTTT	TRBD1	TRBJ2-2	NA	TRBV19
CAGPYGYTF	TGTGCCGGGCCCTATGGCTACACCTTC	NA	TRBJ1-2	NA	TRBV21-1
CASSPGSGGDLDTEAFF	TGTGCCAGCAGTCCCGGATCAGGGGGCGATCTGGACACTGAAGCTTTCTTT	TRBD1	TRBJ1-1	NA	TRBV6-6
CASSPHGAQGQGAGYSGYTF	TGCGCCAGCAGCCCCCATGGGGCTCAGGGACAGGGCGCTGGCTATTCGGGCTACACCTTC	TRBD1	TRBJ1-2	NA	TRBV5-1
CAWSVGGVPYEQYF	TGTGCCTGGAGTGTAGGGGGTGTCCCCTACGAGCAGTACTTC	NA	TRBJ2-7	NA	TRBV30
CASSLGDGISYNEQFF	TGTGCCAGCAGCCTCGGAGACGGGATCTCCTACAATGAGCAGTTCTTC	NA	TRBJ2-1	NA	TRBV7-2
CASGPGQVQETQYF	TGTGCTAGTGGCCCCGGACAGGTCCAAGAGACCCAGTACTTC	TRBD1	TRBJ2-5	NA	TRBV12-5
CASSTPSGVPGANVLTF	TGTGCCAGCAGCACCCCCTCAGGGGTACCTGGGGCCAACGTCCTGACTTTC	NA	TRBJ2-6	NA	TRBV7-2
CASSYRDPLIEAFF	TGTGCCAGCAGCTACCGGGACCCCCTTATTGAAGCTTTCTTT	NA	TRBJ1-1	NA	TRBV5-6
CASSLESGGFYSNQPQHF	TGTGCCAGCAGCTTAGAGAGCGGGGGTTTCTATAGCAATCAGCCCCAGCATTTT	NA	TRBJ1-5	NA	TRBV7-9
CASSPRVPGGYGYTF	TGTGCCAGCAGTCCGCGGGTCCCCGGTGGCTATGGCTACACCTTC	NA	TRBJ1-2	NA	TRBV28
CASSPENYQPQHF	TGTGCCAGCAGTCCGGAAAACTATCAGCCCCAGCATTTT	NA	TRBJ1-5	NA	TRBV6-5
CAISIGLAAGTGELFF	TGTGCCATCAGTATCGGACTAGCGGCCGGAACCGGGGAGCTGTTTTTT	TRBD2	TRBJ2-2	NA	TRBV10-3
CASSFGSRGSRRYEQYF	TGTGCCAGCAGCTTCGGTTCTCGCGGGAGTCGCAGATACGAGCAGTACTTC	TRBD2	TRBJ2-7	NA	TRBV5-4
CASSPGGTGSYEQYF	TGTGCCAGCAGCCCAGGGGGGACAGGATCCTACGAGCAGTACTTC	TRBD1	TRBJ2-7	NA	TRBV11-2
CASSYRGEAFF	TGTGCCAGCAGTTACAGGGGAGAGGCTTTCTTT	NA	TRBJ1-1	NA	TRBV6-5
CASPFKVLNTEAFF	TGCGCCAGCCCCTTCAAGGTCTTGAACACTGAAGCTTTCTTT	NA	TRBJ1-1	NA	TRBV23-1
CSARGQGAYNEQFF	TGCAGTGCTCGTGGACAGGGGGCCTACAATGAGCAGTTCTTC	TRBD1	TRBJ2-1	few	TRBV20-1
CASSLGPTGGSGYTF	TGTGCCAGCAGCTTAGGTCCTACGGGGGGCTCTGGCTACACCTTC	NA	TRBJ1-2	NA	TRBV7-6
CASKKQDYNYGYTF	TGTGCCAGCAAAAAACAAGATTATAACTATGGCTACACCTTC	NA	TRBJ1-2	NA	TRBV5-4